The 14 T cell receptor beta chains presented below share a single source sample, sequenced in a study of CD8+ T cells in alopecia areata. Extracted RNA was reverse transcribed, and the resulting cDNA served as sequencing template. Measured with immunoSEQ multiplex PCR; TCRdb has only the in-frame clones, and not every one. The sample records 150,000 to 200,000 clones, approximately 60% being singletons. Treatment noted: oral pan-JAK inhibitor, 5-10 mg twice daily. Material: CD4+ T cells sorted from blood, obtained at week 24, from a patient treated with tofacitinib. The receptors originated from a human donor with alopecia areata.

The sample holds a few counts of this clone. The chain is built from TRBV27 and TRBJ2-3; D is uncertain. This CDR3 contains 16 residues. Per the germline V gene, CDR1 is MNHEY and CDR2 is SMNVEV (reference sequence). V was trimmed by 6 bases and J by 0 bases, leaving 16 bases between them. The CDR3 DNA reads as TGTGCCAGCAGGGCACTCGAAAACCTCAGCACAGATACGCAGTATTTT. This gives the protein CASRALENLSTDTQYF.

This clone was detected many times. The rearrangement uses TRBV19 and TRBJ1-6; no reliable D call. CDR1 is LNHDA and CDR2 is SQIVND in the germline V gene (reference sequence). The CDR3 covers 14 residues. V was clipped by 5 bases and J by 7 bases, with 12 bases between them. Here the CDR3 DNA reads TGTGCCAGTAGTCTCGACACCGGCAATTCACCCCTCCACTTT. Translated, it gives CASSLDTGNSPLHF.

The chain carries TRBV5-1 and TRBJ2-5; D perhaps matches TRBD1 (8 bases). The CDR3 covers 15 residues. V was pared by 0 bases and J by 4 bases, with 13 bases between. Germline CDR1 and CDR2: SGHRS and YFSETQ. For the CDR3, the DNA is TGCGCCAGCAGCTTGGGACAGGGGAGGGTAGAGACCCAGTACTTC. Its protein is CASSLGQGRVETQYF.

This chain connects TRBV29-1 to TRBJ2-3, with D tentatively TRBD1 or TRBD2 (5 bases each). CDR1 and CDR2 from the germline V gene are SQVTM and ANQGSEA. The germline V and J ends were trimmed by 4 bases and 3 bases, with 11 bases remaining between them. The CDR3 consists of 13 residues. The CDR3 is CSVGQGGTDTQYF. Written as DNA, the CDR3 is TGCAGCGTTGGGCAGGGCGGGACAGATACGCAGTATTTT.

CDR3: CASSEGAVKNTEAFF. The CDR3 bases are TGTGCCAGCAGTGAAGGGGCGGTTAAGAACACTGAAGCTTTCTTT. The chain combines TRBV25-1 with TRBJ1-1; D may be TRBD1 (5 bases). The V end was cut by 2 bases, the J end by 1 base, with 11 bases between. Germline CDR1 is MGHDK and CDR2 is SYGVNS. The CDR3 length is 15 residues.

The chain links TRBV10-3 to TRBJ1-6; D unresolved. The CDR3 has 15 residues. The germline V and J ends were trimmed by 0 bases and 5 bases, with 8 bases remaining between them. The germline gives CDR1 ENHRY, CDR2 SYGVKD. The CDR3 DNA reads TGTGCCATCAGTGAGTCGAGGCAAAATAATTCACCCCTCCACTTT. Amino acids: CAISESRQNNSPLHF.

To note about this clone: This specimen includes other DNA sequences encoding the same CDR3. The chain combines TRBV4-1 with TRBJ1-5; D might be TRBD1 (6 bases). The CDR3 covers 15 residues. Trimming stripped 4 bases from V and 2 bases from J, with 12 bases between. Germline assignment: CDR1 MGHRA and CDR2 YSYEKL. CDR3 protein: CASSPGGGRNQPQHF. CDR3 sequence (DNA): TGCGCCAGCAGCCCGGGAGGGGGTCGCAATCAGCCCCAGCATTTT.

The rearrangement uses TRBV19 and TRBJ1-5; no reliable D call. In germline, CDR1 is LNHDA, CDR2 SQIVND (reference sequence). V dropped 6 bases and J dropped 3 bases, with 12 bases sitting between them. CDR3 length: 14 amino acids. The CDR3 sequence: CASSFGQINQPQHF. For the CDR3, the DNA is TGTGCCAGTAGCTTCGGGCAGATCAATCAGCCCCAGCATTTT.

The chain has TRBV27 and TRBJ1-6, with TRBD1 as a possible D gene (6 bases). CDR1 is MNHEY and CDR2 is SMNVEV in the germline V gene (reference sequence). Trimming cost V 2 bases and J 3 bases, with 8 bases left between them. This CDR3 region has 15 residues. For the CDR3, the DNA is TGTGCCAGCAGTTTACAAGGGGGCTATAATTCACCCCTCCACTTT. It encodes CASSLQGGYNSPLHF.

This clone showed up just a few times. Within the sample, other DNA sequences also encode this same CDR3. The chain uses TRBV29-1 and TRBJ1-5; no reliable D call. The V gene's germline CDR1 is SQVTM and CDR2 ANQGSEA. Trimming cost V 6 bases and J 2 bases, with 8 bases left between them. CDR3 size: 12 residues. The CDR3 DNA sequence: TGCAGCGTCGGGGATGGCAATCAGCCCCAGCATTTT. Translated, it gives CSVGDGNQPQHF. Using reference TRBV29-1 and TRBJ1-5 for the parts outside the CDR3, the full variable domain is SAVISQKPSRDICQRGTSLTIQCQVDSQVTMMFWYRQQPGQSLTLIATANQGSEATYESGFVIDKFPISRPNLTFSTLTVSNMSPEDSSIYLCSVGDGNQPQHFGDGTRLSIL.

The chain couples TRBV6-5 to TRBJ1-2, with unresolved D. CDR1 and CDR2 from the germline V gene are MNHEY and SVGAGI. V lost 0 bases and J 8 bases, leaving 19 bases between the germline ends. This CDR3 comprises 16 residues. The CDR3 DNA reads TGTGCCAGCAGTTACTCAGGCAGGCCCCCCGGAGGCGGCTACACCTTC. It is translated as CASSYSGRPPGGGYTF.

This clone appeared a few times. Other DNA sequences from this sample encode an identical CDR3 as well. V is TRBV7-9 and J is TRBJ1-1; D remains ambiguous. With 5 bases removed from V and 0 bases from J, the gap between germline ends came to 7 bases. This CDR3 has 13 amino acids. The germline V gene has CDR1 SEHNR and CDR2 FQNEAQ (reference sequence). The CDR3 region is CASSLDMNTEAFF. The CDR3 DNA sequence: TGTGCCAGCAGCCTAGACATGAACACTGAAGCTTTCTTT.

The chain couples TRBV11-2 to TRBJ2-1; a possible D gene is TRBD2 (6 bases). CDR1 is SGHAT, CDR2 FQNNGV, per germline. CDR3 length: 14 residues. Trimming removed 3 bases at V and 5 bases at J, with 11 bases between. The CDR3 reads CASSFTRGNNEQFF. The CDR3 DNA sequence: TGTGCCAGCAGCTTTACCCGCGGGAACAATGAGCAGTTCTTC.

The CDR3 region has the DNA TGTGCCAGCAGCCCGGTGAAGGGTGAGCAGTTCTTC. Translated: CASSPVKGEQFF. This sequence joins TRBV7-8 and TRBJ2-1, with no clear D. CDR3 length: 12 amino acids. Trimming removed 5 bases at V and 9 bases at J, with 11 bases between. Germline V gene lookup returns CDR1 SGHVS and CDR2 FQNEAQ.